Listed below are T cell receptor beta chains from one sample, sequenced in a study of blood T cell repertoires in COVID-19. Method: immunoSEQ multiplex PCR; TCRdb's copy keeps in-frame clones and lacks some. The table has 100,000 to 150,000 clones, about 86% seen once. The sequenced material came from peripheral blood. The receptors were sampled from a woman between 50 and 59 years old with acute or convalescent COVID-19. Each CDR3 is given with its conserved first and last residue. The D gene is left open where the match is weak. Part of the rows lack a size; the others show once, few, many or a class for expanded clones.

j_gene: TRBJ1-2
d_gene: .
abundance: .
v_gene: TRBV6-1
CDR3nt: TGTGCCAGCAGTGAAAACGGGTTCTATGGCTACACCTTC
CDR3aa: CASSENGFYGYTF

j_gene: TRBJ1-5
d_gene: .
abundance: .
v_gene: TRBV27
CDR3nt: TGTGCCAGCAGTTTATATTCCGCCGGTTATAGCAATCAGCCCCAGCATTTT
CDR3aa: CASSLYSAGYSNQPQHF

j_gene: TRBJ2-7
d_gene: .
abundance: .
v_gene: TRBV30
CDR3nt: TGTGCCTGGAGCTCTAGTAATCTTTACGAGCAGTACTTC
CDR3aa: CAWSSSNLYEQYF

j_gene: TRBJ2-1
d_gene: TRBD1
abundance: .
v_gene: TRBV20-1
CDR3nt: TGCAGTGCTAGTCCCACATATGGGACAGGGAGCTACAATGAGCAGTTCTTC
CDR3aa: CSASPTYGTGSYNEQFF

j_gene: TRBJ1-1
d_gene: TRBD1
abundance: few
v_gene: TRBV7-8
CDR3nt: TGTGCCAGCAGCTTAGGCCCGGACAGGGGGGGTACTGAAGCTTTCTTT
CDR3aa: CASSLGPDRGGTEAFF

j_gene: TRBJ2-7
d_gene: .
abundance: .
v_gene: TRBV10-3
CDR3nt: TGTGCCATCAGTCGGGGTCCGAGCTCCTACGAGCAGTACTTC
CDR3aa: CAISRGPSSYEQYF

j_gene: TRBJ1-5
d_gene: TRBD1
abundance: .
v_gene: TRBV19
CDR3nt: TGTGCCAGTAAAAGGGGCGGGCAGGGGGCTTATCAGCCCCAGCATTTT
CDR3aa: CASKRGGQGAYQPQHF

j_gene: TRBJ1-1
d_gene: .
abundance: .
v_gene: TRBV18
CDR3nt: TGTGCCAGCTCACCACTGCGGGACACTGAAGCTTTCTTT
CDR3aa: CASSPLRDTEAFF

j_gene: TRBJ1-4
d_gene: TRBD1
abundance: .
v_gene: TRBV28
CDR3nt: TGTGCCAGCAGTCGGACAGGGCATGAAAAACTGTTTTTT
CDR3aa: CASSRTGHEKLFF

j_gene: TRBJ1-2
d_gene: .
abundance: .
v_gene: TRBV6-5
CDR3nt: TGTGCCAGCAGTTACAAAGGTACAGCCTATGGCTACACCTTC
CDR3aa: CASSYKGTAYGYTF

j_gene: TRBJ1-1
d_gene: .
abundance: .
v_gene: TRBV5-4
CDR3nt: TGTGCCAGCAGCACCTTACAGTTCATGAACACTGAAGCTTTCTTT
CDR3aa: CASSTLQFMNTEAFF

j_gene: TRBJ2-5
d_gene: .
abundance: .
v_gene: TRBV3-1/TRBV3-2
CDR3nt: TGTGCCAGCAGCCAAGATTGGCCGCTCGGGCAAGAGACCCAGTACTTC
CDR3aa: CASSQDWPLGQETQYF

j_gene: TRBJ1-2
d_gene: .
abundance: .
v_gene: TRBV7-9
CDR3nt: TGTGCCAGCAGCACGGACAGCTATGGCTACACCTTC
CDR3aa: CASSTDSYGYTF

j_gene: TRBJ1-5
d_gene: .
abundance: few
v_gene: TRBV6-6
CDR3nt: TGTGCCAGCAGTAAGCAGGGGCTCGGCAATCAGCCCCAGCATTTT
CDR3aa: CASSKQGLGNQPQHF

j_gene: TRBJ2-7
d_gene: TRBD2
abundance: .
v_gene: TRBV9
CDR3nt: TGTGCCAGCAGCGCAGGACTAGCGGAAACCTACGAGCAGTACTTC
CDR3aa: CASSAGLAETYEQYF

j_gene: TRBJ2-7
d_gene: TRBD2
abundance: .
v_gene: TRBV28
CDR3nt: TGTGCCAGCAGTCTCTGGACTAGCGGGAGAAGGTCCTACGAGCAGTACTTC
CDR3aa: CASSLWTSGRRSYEQYF

j_gene: TRBJ1-2
d_gene: .
abundance: few
v_gene: TRBV4-1
CDR3nt: TGCGCCAGCAGCCAAGTTATTGTTATGGGGCGCGATGGCTACACCTTC
CDR3aa: CASSQVIVMGRDGYTF

j_gene: TRBJ2-5
d_gene: TRBD1
abundance: .
v_gene: TRBV3-1/TRBV3-2
CDR3nt: TGTGCCAGCAGCCCGAGGGACAGGGAGAAAGAGACCCAGTACTTC
CDR3aa: CASSPRDREKETQYF

j_gene: TRBJ1-1
d_gene: TRBD1
abundance: .
v_gene: TRBV7-9
CDR3nt: TGTGCCAGCAGCTGGGGACAGGGGATATTGACTGAAGCTTTCTTT
CDR3aa: CASSWGQGILTEAFF

j_gene: TRBJ2-2
d_gene: .
abundance: .
v_gene: TRBV18
CDR3nt: TGTGCCAGCTCATCAGTCCCCGCGACTAACACCGGGGAGCTGTTTTTT
CDR3aa: CASSSVPATNTGELFF

j_gene: TRBJ2-7
d_gene: TRBD1
abundance: .
v_gene: TRBV7-9
CDR3nt: TGTGCCAGCAGCTTGATACAGGGGGAATCTATTTACGAGCAGTACTTC
CDR3aa: CASSLIQGESIYEQYF

j_gene: TRBJ2-5
d_gene: TRBD1
abundance: once
v_gene: TRBV4-2
CDR3nt: TGTGCCAGCAGCCAAGGACAGGGGACAGAGACCCAGTACTTC
CDR3aa: CASSQGQGTETQYF

j_gene: TRBJ2-2
d_gene: TRBD2
abundance: .
v_gene: TRBV6-5
CDR3nt: TGTGCCAGCAGTTCTAGCGGGAGGGCCGTGGTCGGGGAGCTGTTTTTT
CDR3aa: CASSSSGRAVVGELFF

j_gene: TRBJ1-1
d_gene: .
abundance: .
v_gene: TRBV7-9
CDR3nt: TGTGCCAGCAGCTATGGGGGAGGGACTGAAGCTTTCTTT
CDR3aa: CASSYGGGTEAFF

j_gene: TRBJ1-1
d_gene: TRBD1
abundance: .
v_gene: TRBV29-1
CDR3nt: TGCAGCGTTGGTAGGGGGCAAACTGAAGCTTTCTTT
CDR3aa: CSVGRGQTEAFF

j_gene: TRBJ1-5
d_gene: .
abundance: few
v_gene: TRBV3-1/TRBV3-2
CDR3nt: TGTGCCAGCAGCCAAGGTCCAGGGGTGCAGCCCCAGCATTTT
CDR3aa: CASSQGPGVQPQHF

j_gene: TRBJ1-2
d_gene: TRBD1
abundance: .
v_gene: TRBV5-6
CDR3nt: TGTGCCAGCAGCCACCGGGGACAGGGATTCTATGGCTACACCTTC
CDR3aa: CASSHRGQGFYGYTF

j_gene: TRBJ2-2
d_gene: TRBD2
abundance: .
v_gene: TRBV28
CDR3nt: TGTGCCAGCAGTCCCCTTAAGGGCGGGGGCACCGGGGAGCTGTTTTTT
CDR3aa: CASSPLKGGGTGELFF

j_gene: TRBJ2-7
d_gene: TRBD2
abundance: once
v_gene: TRBV12-3/TRBV12-4
CDR3nt: TGTGCCAGCACGAGCGGGGCCCACTACGAGCAGTACTTC
CDR3aa: CASTSGAHYEQYF